This TCR beta chain originates from a study of blood T cell repertoires in COVID-19. The CDR3 has 16 amino acids. Germline trimming cut 7 bases from V and 0 bases from J; bases unmatched to any gene: 9. Germline V gene data show CDR1 as MNHNY and CDR2 as SVGAGI (reference sequence). Study processing details: Amplification of reference gene primers provided the estimated nucleated cell counts. Using immunoSEQ multiplex PCR, the repertoire was profiled, and TCRdb retains in-frame clones only, with some absent. That table is the source of V, J and clone size, and D and trimming were worked out from the DNA. The profile shows about 58,000 clones, 89% of them singletons.

This sequence originates from a woman aged 55-69 years with active COVID-19. Specimen: peripheral blood. V is TRBV6-6 and J is TRBJ1-3; 7 bases map to TRBD1. In nucleotides, the CDR3 is TGTGCCAGCACTCCCGGACAGGCTGTCTCTGGAAACACCATATATTTT. Translation: CASTPGQAVSGNTIYF.